Listed below are T cell receptor beta chains from one sample, sequenced in a study of post-analysis software for immune sequencing data. TCRdb re-called the PCR reads with MiXCR, one entry per CDR3 protein. The sample holds a few hundred thousand distinct CDR3 sequences, around a third seen once. Sequenced material: blood. All receptors derive from a girl aged 2-17 years with multiple sclerosis. The CDR3 runs from the conserved cysteine through the conserved F or W. Fields, in order: CDR3 DNA, CDR3 protein, J gene, D gene, clone size, V gene. The D gene is left open where the match is weak. For some rows the clone size is stated as once, few or many, or as a class when expanded; others skip it.

CDR3 DNA: TGTGCCAGCAGTTTTCGGCAGCCGAACACTGAAGCTTTCTTT; CDR3 protein: CASSFRQPNTEAFF; J gene: TRBJ1-1; D gene: NA; clone size: few; V gene: TRBV12-3/TRBV12-4
CDR3 DNA: TGTGCCAGCAGTTTTTCAGGGGAAAACTATGGCTACACCTTC; CDR3 protein: CASSFSGENYGYTF; J gene: TRBJ1-2; D gene: NA; clone size: NA; V gene: TRBV12-3/TRBV12-4
CDR3 DNA: TGCAGTGCTAGACCCCCACGGGACGTCCTTGAAGCTTTCTTT; CDR3 protein: CSARPPRDVLEAFF; J gene: TRBJ1-1; D gene: NA; clone size: NA; V gene: TRBV20-1
CDR3 DNA: TGTGCCAGCAGCGCTCAGAGCTCCTACGAGCAGTACTTC; CDR3 protein: CASSAQSSYEQYF; J gene: TRBJ2-7; D gene: NA; clone size: few; V gene: TRBV9
CDR3 DNA: TGTGCCATCAGACCCCGGACTAGTCCCACAGATACGCAGTATTTT; CDR3 protein: CAIRPRTSPTDTQYF; J gene: TRBJ2-3; D gene: TRBD2; clone size: few; V gene: TRBV10-3
CDR3 DNA: TGTGCCAGCAGCTTGGGTCTCAGGGTCACAGATACGCAGTATTTT; CDR3 protein: CASSLGLRVTDTQYF; J gene: TRBJ2-3; D gene: NA; clone size: few; V gene: TRBV5-6
CDR3 DNA: TGTGCCATCAGTGACGGGCAGGGGATAGGCTACGAGCAGTACTTC; CDR3 protein: CAISDGQGIGYEQYF; J gene: TRBJ2-7; D gene: NA; clone size: NA; V gene: TRBV10-3
CDR3 DNA: TGCGCCAGCAGCCAAGTCCGGGACAGAAAAGAGACCCAGTACTTC; CDR3 protein: CASSQVRDRKETQYF; J gene: TRBJ2-5; D gene: TRBD1; clone size: NA; V gene: TRBV4-1
CDR3 DNA: TGTGCCAGCAGCGCGCTTCCTTCTTACGAGCAGTACTTC; CDR3 protein: CASSALPSYEQYF; J gene: TRBJ2-7; D gene: NA; clone size: few; V gene: TRBV6-6
CDR3 DNA: TGTGCCAGCAGCTTGAACCCGCTAACTAATGAAAAACTGTTTTTT; CDR3 protein: CASSLNPLTNEKLFF; J gene: TRBJ1-4; D gene: NA; clone size: NA; V gene: TRBV7-2
CDR3 DNA: TGCAGTGCTAGGGCTAGGGGCCCCGGGGGGTACAATGAGCAGTTCTTC; CDR3 protein: CSARARGPGGYNEQFF; J gene: TRBJ2-1; D gene: TRBD2; clone size: few; V gene: TRBV20-1
CDR3 DNA: TGTGCCAGCAGTTACTCTGACCTCTCCGGGGGCACAGATACGCAGTATTTT; CDR3 protein: CASSYSDLSGGTDTQYF; J gene: TRBJ2-3; D gene: NA; clone size: NA; V gene: TRBV6-5
CDR3 DNA: TGTGCCAGCAGTTCCTTACTCCGCCTTGCTGAAAAACTGTTTTTT; CDR3 protein: CASSSLLRLAEKLFF; J gene: TRBJ1-4; D gene: NA; clone size: NA; V gene: TRBV6-1
CDR3 DNA: TGTGCCACCAGTGTGAGCACAGATACGCAGTATTTT; CDR3 protein: CATSVSTDTQYF; J gene: TRBJ2-3; D gene: NA; clone size: NA; V gene: TRBV24-1
CDR3 DNA: TGTGCCAGCAGCTTGCTGGGTGGGGGCACCTACGAGCAGTACTTC; CDR3 protein: CASSLLGGGTYEQYF; J gene: TRBJ2-7; D gene: NA; clone size: once; V gene: TRBV7-2
CDR3 DNA: TGCAGCGTTGTTTTGACCACTAGCACAGATACGCAGTATTTT; CDR3 protein: CSVVLTTSTDTQYF; J gene: TRBJ2-3; D gene: NA; clone size: NA; V gene: TRBV29-1
CDR3 DNA: TGTGCCATCAGTAAGACTAGCGGGATCTACAATGAGCAGTTCTTC; CDR3 protein: CAISKTSGIYNEQFF; J gene: TRBJ2-1; D gene: TRBD2; clone size: few; V gene: TRBV10-3
CDR3 DNA: TGCGCCAGCAGCCAAGATCCGCGGGGGGGGTACACCGGGGAGCTGTTTTTT; CDR3 protein: CASSQDPRGGYTGELFF; J gene: TRBJ2-2; D gene: TRBD2; clone size: few; V gene: TRBV4-1
CDR3 DNA: TGTGCCAGCAGCCAGTCCTCCGGGAAACGTTACGAGCAGTACTTC; CDR3 protein: CASSQSSGKRYEQYF; J gene: TRBJ2-7; D gene: NA; clone size: NA; V gene: TRBV7-9
CDR3 DNA: TGCAGTGCTAGTAATACCGGGACTGCTACGGGGGTAAACTATGGCTACACCTTC; CDR3 protein: CSASNTGTATGVNYGYTF; J gene: TRBJ1-2; D gene: NA; clone size: few; V gene: TRBV20-1
CDR3 DNA: TGTGCCAGCAGCTTCGGAGGTGCGGAGGCTTTCTTT; CDR3 protein: CASSFGGAEAFF; J gene: TRBJ1-1; D gene: NA; clone size: once; V gene: TRBV5-6
CDR3 DNA: TGTGCCATCAGGATGGGACAGGGTGACTCCTACGAGCAGTACTTC; CDR3 protein: CAIRMGQGDSYEQYF; J gene: TRBJ2-7; D gene: TRBD1; clone size: NA; V gene: TRBV10-3
CDR3 DNA: TGTGCCAGCAGCCAAGATTGGGGGGCGCCCAACTATGGCTACACCTTC; CDR3 protein: CASSQDWGAPNYGYTF; J gene: TRBJ1-2; D gene: NA; clone size: few; V gene: TRBV3-1
CDR3 DNA: TGTGCCAGCAGTTTGGCGGGGAATCAAGAGACCCAGTACTTC; CDR3 protein: CASSLAGNQETQYF; J gene: TRBJ2-5; D gene: NA; clone size: few; V gene: TRBV12-3/TRBV12-4
CDR3 DNA: TGCGCCAGCAGTGACGGGGTCAACTATGGCTACACCTTC; CDR3 protein: CASSDGVNYGYTF; J gene: TRBJ1-2; D gene: NA; clone size: NA; V gene: TRBV10-2
CDR3 DNA: TGTGCCAGCAGTTCCAATCACGGGGGGGGGACTTACAATGAGCAGTTCTTC; CDR3 protein: CASSSNHGGGTYNEQFF; J gene: TRBJ2-1; D gene: TRBD2; clone size: NA; V gene: TRBV6-6
CDR3 DNA: TGTGCCAGCAGTTTGAGGTTTATCGGTGAAAAACTGTTTTTT; CDR3 protein: CASSLRFIGEKLFF; J gene: TRBJ1-4; D gene: NA; clone size: NA; V gene: TRBV27
CDR3 DNA: TGTGCCAGCAGCAGAAACCCAGAGGACAGGGTCCTCCCCAAAAACATTCAGTACTTC; CDR3 protein: CASSRNPEDRVLPKNIQYF; J gene: TRBJ2-4; D gene: NA; clone size: NA; V gene: TRBV21-1
CDR3 DNA: TGTGCCAGCAGCTTGGCACTAGCGTCCTCCTACGGGCAGTTCTTC; CDR3 protein: CASSLALASSYGQFF; J gene: TRBJ2-1; D gene: TRBD2; clone size: NA; V gene: TRBV5-6
CDR3 DNA: TGCGCCAGCAGCACGGGCGGGACAGGAGTCTATGGCTACACCTTC; CDR3 protein: CASSTGGTGVYGYTF; J gene: TRBJ1-2; D gene: TRBD1; clone size: NA; V gene: TRBV5-1
CDR3 DNA: TGCGCCAGCAGTGAGCCCCGGGACAGCTTTAGCAATCAGCCCCAGCATTTT; CDR3 protein: CASSEPRDSFSNQPQHF; J gene: TRBJ1-5; D gene: TRBD1; clone size: NA; V gene: TRBV10-2
CDR3 DNA: TGCGCCAGCAGCCACCCCGGTCTACGGGACACTGAAGCTTTCTTT; CDR3 protein: CASSHPGLRDTEAFF; J gene: TRBJ1-1; D gene: NA; clone size: NA; V gene: TRBV4-1
CDR3 DNA: TGCGCCAGCAGCTTGGGTCAGTATGCCTACGAGCAGTACTTC; CDR3 protein: CASSLGQYAYEQYF; J gene: TRBJ2-7; D gene: NA; clone size: many; V gene: TRBV5-1
CDR3 DNA: TGTGCCAGCAGCTTAGCAGGGACAGGGCCGGGTTTCTTT; CDR3 protein: CASSLAGTGPGFF; J gene: TRBJ1-1; D gene: TRBD1; clone size: NA; V gene: TRBV13
CDR3 DNA: TGTGCCATCTACGGAGGGGGGTACTATGGCTACACCTTC; CDR3 protein: CAIYGGGYYGYTF; J gene: TRBJ1-2; D gene: NA; clone size: few; V gene: TRBV10-3
CDR3 DNA: TGCAGTGCACAGAGGGGTAACGGGCTGGAGACCCAGTACTTC; CDR3 protein: CSAQRGNGLETQYF; J gene: TRBJ2-5; D gene: NA; clone size: NA; V gene: TRBV20-1
CDR3 DNA: TGCGCCAGCAGCCCTGGCGGCCAGGGTTACTACGAGCAGTACTTC; CDR3 protein: CASSPGGQGYYEQYF; J gene: TRBJ2-7; D gene: NA; clone size: few; V gene: TRBV5-1
CDR3 DNA: TGTGCCAGCAGCCAGGATAGTGGAGTAGGAACAGCAGGAAGCTACAATGAGCAGTTCTTC; CDR3 protein: CASSQDSGVGTAGSYNEQFF; J gene: TRBJ2-1; D gene: NA; clone size: NA; V gene: TRBV4-2
CDR3 DNA: TGTGCCAGCAGCCTAACCTCGGGACAGATACAAGAGACCCAGTACTTC; CDR3 protein: CASSLTSGQIQETQYF; J gene: TRBJ2-5; D gene: TRBD1; clone size: NA; V gene: TRBV3-1
CDR3 DNA: TGTGCCACCAGCAGAGATCGGGACAGCGGGGGCTACACCTTC; CDR3 protein: CATSRDRDSGGYTF; J gene: TRBJ1-2; D gene: TRBD1; clone size: few; V gene: TRBV15
CDR3 DNA: TGCAGTGCTAGCGGACTGAGTCGGGGCGAGCAGTACTTC; CDR3 protein: CSASGLSRGEQYF; J gene: TRBJ2-7; D gene: NA; clone size: NA; V gene: TRBV20-1
CDR3 DNA: TGTGCCAGCAGCCAATTGGCCGACAGTCAAGAGACCCAGTACTTC; CDR3 protein: CASSQLADSQETQYF; J gene: TRBJ2-5; D gene: NA; clone size: NA; V gene: TRBV3-1
CDR3 DNA: TGTGCCAGCAGCCAGGGACTTTATAACACTGAAGCTTTCTTT; CDR3 protein: CASSQGLYNTEAFF; J gene: TRBJ1-1; D gene: NA; clone size: NA; V gene: TRBV3-1
CDR3 DNA: TGTGCCAGCAGACTAGCGGGGGCCACAGATACGCAGTATTTT; CDR3 protein: CASRLAGATDTQYF; J gene: TRBJ2-3; D gene: TRBD2; clone size: few; V gene: TRBV14
CDR3 DNA: TGTGCCAGCAGCGGAACAATGCTGGGGGGGACCCAGTACTTC; CDR3 protein: CASSGTMLGGTQYF; J gene: TRBJ2-5; D gene: NA; clone size: few; V gene: TRBV2
CDR3 DNA: TGCGCCAGCAGCTTGGGCCACAGGAGTGACTATGGCTACACCTTC; CDR3 protein: CASSLGHRSDYGYTF; J gene: TRBJ1-2; D gene: NA; clone size: many; V gene: TRBV5-1
CDR3 DNA: TGTGCCAGCAGCTCCCAGGGACAGGGAGTCGGGTCTGGGGCCAACGTCCTGACTTTC; CDR3 protein: CASSSQGQGVGSGANVLTF; J gene: TRBJ2-6; D gene: TRBD1; clone size: NA; V gene: TRBV5-5
CDR3 DNA: TGTGCCAGCAGTTTTCGGGCAGCTTTGAATGAGCAGTTCTTC; CDR3 protein: CASSFRAALNEQFF; J gene: TRBJ2-1; D gene: NA; clone size: few; V gene: TRBV12-3/TRBV12-4
CDR3 DNA: TGTGCCAGCAGCCGACCCGGGACACTTCACAATGAGCAGTTCTTC; CDR3 protein: CASSRPGTLHNEQFF; J gene: TRBJ2-1; D gene: NA; clone size: NA; V gene: TRBV14
CDR3 DNA: TGTGCCAGCAGTGTACGAGGCCGACAGGGATCGGGGTATTCACCCCTCCACTTT; CDR3 protein: CASSVRGRQGSGYSPLHF; J gene: TRBJ1-6; D gene: TRBD1; clone size: few; V gene: TRBV25-1